Listed below are T cell receptor beta chains from one sample, sequenced in a study of cytomegalovirus exposure and HLA in healthy donors. Assay: immunoSEQ multiplex PCR; the TCRdb copy retains only in-frame clones and omits some. This sample yields hundreds of thousands of clones, of which about 82% are seen a single time; approximately 2.8% belongs to the top ten. Sequencing was done on a sample of PBMCs. These receptors originate from a man in his thirties or forties in good health and CMV-seronegative. Both conserved end residues are part of each CDR3. A D gene is named only where the DNA matches it firmly. Rows may omit the clone size; those that give it use once, few, many or a size class.

d_gene	v_gene	j_gene	abundance	CDR3nt	CDR3aa
-	TRBV2	TRBJ1-2	-	TGTGCCAGCAGTGGGCCCAGGGGCCGAGACCGGACGGGACCCTATGGCTACACCTTC	CASSGPRGRDRTGPYGYTF
-	TRBV4-1	TRBJ1-2	-	TGCGCCAGCAGCCAAAGCGGGGTATTTGGTGGCTACACCTTC	CASSQSGVFGGYTF
TRBD1	TRBV7-9	TRBJ1-1	-	TGTTCCAGCAGCCACATTCCGCCGGGACAGGATTTTGAAGCTTTCTTT	CSSSHIPPGQDFEAFF
TRBD1	TRBV4-3	TRBJ1-1	-	TGCGCCAGCAGCCAAGAGGGACAGGGACTGACTGAAGCTTTCTTT	CASSQEGQGLTEAFF
TRBD2	TRBV27	TRBJ2-7	once	TGTGCCAGCAGTTCGGGACTAGCGGGGGCTAGGGAGCAGTACTTC	CASSSGLAGAREQYF
-	TRBV7-3	TRBJ1-1	-	TGTGCCAGCAGCTTAACGGGAACGGGAGGCGGCACTGAAGCTTTCTTT	CASSLTGTGGGTEAFF
-	TRBV6-1	TRBJ1-6	-	TGTGCCAGCAACAGGCTAGATTCACCCCTCCACTTT	CASNRLDSPLHF
TRBD1	TRBV9	TRBJ2-3	-	TGTGCCAGCAGCGGCCAGGGGGCTGCAGATACGCAGTATTTT	CASSGQGAADTQYF
-	TRBV2	TRBJ1-4	-	TGTGCCAGCAGTACAGGGTTCCTTAATGAAAAACTGTTTTTT	CASSTGFLNEKLFF
TRBD1	TRBV4-1	TRBJ2-7	-	TGCGCCAGCAGCCAAGCGGACAGGGAAGGCGAGCAGTACTTC	CASSQADREGEQYF
TRBD1	TRBV5-1	TRBJ2-7	-	TGCGCCAGCAGCTTGGTGACAGGGGAGTTCTACGAGCAGTACTTC	CASSLVTGEFYEQYF
-	TRBV19	TRBJ2-4	once	TGTGCCAGTAGTATAGCTCATAGCTCAAACATTCAGTACTTC	CASSIAHSSNIQYF
TRBD1	TRBV5-1	TRBJ1-1	-	TGCGCCAGCAGCCCAGACCGGGACAGAAGATCGAACACTGAAGCTTTCTTT	CASSPDRDRRSNTEAFF
-	TRBV7-8	TRBJ1-5	few	TGTGCCAGCAGCACGCAGGGCAATCAGCCCCAGCATTTT	CASSTQGNQPQHF
TRBD1	TRBV15	TRBJ1-6	-	TGTGCCACCAGCAGATCGACAGGGGGCAATTCACCCCTCCACTTT	CATSRSTGGNSPLHF
TRBD2	TRBV5-1	TRBJ2-3	-	TGCGCCAGCAGCTCCGGACTAGCGGGGGGTTCCTTTAGCACAGATACGCAGTATTTT	CASSSGLAGGSFSTDTQYF
-	TRBV4-1	TRBJ1-1	-	TGCGCCAGCAGCCAAGTTGGGGGACCTAGGAGGGCGAGGAACACTGAAGCTTTCTTT	CASSQVGGPRRARNTEAFF
TRBD2	TRBV5-1	TRBJ2-1	-	TGCGCCAGCAGCGCCCTAGCGGGGGAAAACAATGAGCAGTTCTTC	CASSALAGENNEQFF
TRBD1	TRBV10-3	TRBJ1-2	-	TGTGCCACGGGACAGGATCGAAAGGGCTACACCTTC	CATGQDRKGYTF
TRBD1	TRBV28	TRBJ1-2	-	TGTGCCAGCAGACCGACAGGGAGGAACTATGGCTACACCTTC	CASRPTGRNYGYTF
-	TRBV6-6	TRBJ1-5	-	TGTGCCAGCAGTCAGGGCAATCAGCCCCAGCATTTT	CASSQGNQPQHF
TRBD1	TRBV27	TRBJ2-7	-	TGTGCCAGCAGGGGGGACAGTTTCTACGAGCAGTACTTC	CASRGDSFYEQYF
-	TRBV6-5	TRBJ2-7	once	TGTGCCAGCAGTAGGACAGCGACCTCCTACGAGCAGTACTTC	CASSRTATSYEQYF
-	TRBV27	TRBJ1-5	-	TGTGCCAGCAGTCCGACCCCGGGTCAGCCCCAGCATTTT	CASSPTPGQPQHF
TRBD1	TRBV5-1	TRBJ2-3	-	TGCGCCAGCCGAGGACAGGGCACAGATACGCAGTATTTT	CASRGQGTDTQYF
TRBD1	TRBV6-1	TRBJ1-3	-	TGTGCCAGCAAAAGACAGGGGACTGGAAACACCATATATTTT	CASKRQGTGNTIYF
TRBD1	TRBV2	TRBJ2-1	-	TGTGCCAGCGGGCCGGGACAGGGACGTCAGTTCCTTTCGTGGTACCTGTTCTTC	CASGPGQGRQFLSWYLFF
TRBD2	TRBV4-2	TRBJ2-2	-	TGTGCCAGCAGCCAAGCTTCGGGGGGCACCGGGGAGCTGTTTTTT	CASSQASGGTGELFF
-	TRBV6-6	TRBJ1-6	-	TGTGCCAGCAGTTACGTTGGACAGTCTAATTCACCCCTCCACTTT	CASSYVGQSNSPLHF
TRBD1	TRBV27	TRBJ1-4	-	TGTGCCAGCAGTACATTCGGGACAGGGCTCCCTGTTATCAGTGAAAAACTGTTTTTT	CASSTFGTGLPVISEKLFF
-	TRBV27	TRBJ1-1	-	TGTGCCAGCAGTTTAGGGGGGTGGCAAACTGAAGCTTTCTTT	CASSLGGWQTEAFF
TRBD1	TRBV5-6	TRBJ1-2	-	TGTGCCAGCAGCTTGGGACAGGGGGCGCGGGGCTACACCTTC	CASSLGQGARGYTF
TRBD2	TRBV2	TRBJ2-7	-	TGTGCCAGCGCGGGGGGCAACCACTACGAGCAGTACTTC	CASAGGNHYEQYF
-	TRBV5-5	TRBJ1-5	-	TGTGCCAGCAGCGCAGGGGTTGTCAATCAGCCCCAGCATTTT	CASSAGVVNQPQHF
-	TRBV11-3	TRBJ2-5	few	TGTGCCAGCAGCACGACAGGAGGAGAGACCCAGTACTTC	CASSTTGGETQYF
-	TRBV29-1	TRBJ2-1	-	TGCAGCGCCGGACATTACAATGAGCAGTTCTTC	CSAGHYNEQFF